Shown below are 6 T cell receptor beta chains from a single sample sequenced in a study of shared T cell receptors in the human thymus. The protocol was immunoSEQ multiplex PCR, while the TCRdb copy is restricted to in-frame clones and leaves out a portion. The repertoire holds hundreds of thousands of clones, approximately 85% seen once, with 0.0095% to 0.013% in the top ten. These data also featured in a second study, about human thymus T cells.

The sample comprised thymocytes. All receptors derive from a girl under three years old with a congenital heart defect.

The chain couples TRBV10-3 to TRBJ2-7; 8 bases match TRBD1. The germline CDR1 and CDR2 sequences are ENHRY and SYGVKD. V dropped 3 bases and J dropped 3; count of bases not matched to a gene: 7. The CDR3 is 15 residues long. The CDR3, as DNA: TGTGCCATCAGTGACCGACAGGGGTCAGGCTACGAGCAGTACTTC. Translation gives CAISDRQGSGYEQYF.

This chain links TRBV5-6 with TRBJ2-5; 9 nucleotides agree with TRBD1. Per the germline V gene, CDR1 is SGHDT and CDR2 is YYEEEE. The CDR3 spans 16 residues. The trim removed 5 bases at V and 4 bases at J, leaving 12 bases unmatched. DNA for the CDR3: TGTGCCAGCAGTATGATAACCGGGACAGGGAGAGAGACCCAGTACTTC. This gives the protein CASSMITGTGRETQYF.

The V gene is TRBV7-3, the J gene TRBJ1-2; 10 nucleotides agree with TRBD1. Germline-derived CDR1 and CDR2 are SGHTA and FQGTGA. V was pared by 2 bases and J by 3 bases, with 12 bases of the junction left unmatched. The CDR3 runs 18 residues. CDR3: CASSLESGTGATDYGYTF. CDR3 sequence (DNA): TGTGCCAGCAGCTTAGAGTCCGGGACAGGGGCGACGGACTATGGCTACACCTTC.

The genes are TRBV6-1 and TRBJ2-7; D perhaps matches TRBD2 (6 bases). The V gene's germline CDR1 is MNHNS and CDR2 SASEGT. The CDR3 contains 14 residues. The germline V and J ends were trimmed by 2 bases and 1 base, with 9 bases remaining between them. The CDR3 here is CASSEWLASYEQYF. The CDR3 DNA is TGTGCCAGCAGTGAATGGCTAGCGTCCTACGAGCAGTACTTC.

The chain carries TRBV6-1 and TRBJ2-7; the D gene is possibly TRBD1 (6 bases). The CDR3 runs 14 residues. Trimming stripped 4 bases from V and 4 bases from J, with 14 bases between. CDR1 is MNHNS, CDR2 SASEGT, per germline. The CDR3 bases are TGTGCCAGCAGTGCCCAACAGGGTATTTACGAGCAGTACTTC. Its protein is CASSAQQGIYEQYF.

This chain links TRBV2 with TRBJ1-2; no definite D call. Germline CDR1 is SNHLY and CDR2 is FYNNEI. The CDR3 has 19 residues. V lost 1 base, J lost 4 bases, and 25 bases lay in between. This CDR3 is CASSEGVPMISLLSYGYTF. DNA of the CDR3: TGTGCCAGCAGTGAAGGCGTCCCTATGATCTCCCTATTATCCTATGGCTACACCTTC. Variable domain in full (rest from reference TRBV2 and TRBJ1-2): EPEVTQTPSHQVTQMGQEVILRCVPISNHLYFYWYRQILGQKVEFLVSFYNNEISEKSEIFDDQFSVERPDGSNFTLKIRSTKLEDSAMYFCASSEGVPMISLLSYGYTFGSGTRLTVV.